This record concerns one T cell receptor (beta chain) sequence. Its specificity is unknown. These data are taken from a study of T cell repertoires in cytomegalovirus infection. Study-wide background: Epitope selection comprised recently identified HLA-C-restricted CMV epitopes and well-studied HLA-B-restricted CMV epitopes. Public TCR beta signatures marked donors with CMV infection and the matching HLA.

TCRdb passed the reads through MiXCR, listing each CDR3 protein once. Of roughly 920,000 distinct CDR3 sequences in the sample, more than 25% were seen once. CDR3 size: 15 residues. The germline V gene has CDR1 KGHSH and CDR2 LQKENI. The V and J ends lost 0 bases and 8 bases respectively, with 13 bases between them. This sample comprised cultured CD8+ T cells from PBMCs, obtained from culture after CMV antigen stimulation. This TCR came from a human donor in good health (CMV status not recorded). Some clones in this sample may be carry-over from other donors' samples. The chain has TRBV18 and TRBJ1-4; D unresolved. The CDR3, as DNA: TGTGCCAGCTCACCACCGGTCGCAGCGCCCGAAAAACTGTTTTTT. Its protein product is CASSPPVAAPEKLFF.